The T cell receptor (beta chain) described here comes from a study of T-cell memory formation after mild COVID-19 (dated by TCRdb to about 2021). Turning to the overall study: TCR sequence clusters from the two donors were largely donor specific. Longitudinal TCRalpha and TCRbeta repertoire sequencing tracked T-cell clones expanding and contracting after mild COVID-19 in two donors. The cohort comprised two young, previously healthy adult volunteers, one female and one male. Results the study describes overall, beyond this receptor: Whether the second-wave clones peaking on day 37 were SARS-CoV-2 specific was not confirmed. Contracting CD4+ clones were found mainly in CM and EM memory subsets, while CD8+ clones were enriched in EMRA. The detection of some responding clones in pre-infection memory suggests that pre-existing cross-reactive memory T cells joined the SARS-CoV-2 response. Only a couple of mild cases were covered by the study, and larger cohorts that include severe cases with pre-infection samples were considered necessary. Clones contracting from day 15 to 85 had balanced CD4/CD8 phenotypes, while a second wave expanding from day 15 to 37 was biased towards CD4+.

The sequencer listed for this sample is Illumina NovaSeq 6000. cDNA libraries for TCRalpha and TCRbeta were prepared by 5'RACE using constant-segment primers, with sample barcodes and unique molecular identifiers added. Trizol reagent was used to extract RNA from every sample. The libraries were amplified in two PCR steps, and the second step added a second sample barcode and Illumina TruSeq adapters. Sequencing of libraries was performed on an Illumina NovaSeq with 2 x 150 bp paired-end reads. Per the original workflow: With migec v1.2.7, reads were demultiplexed and then collapsed into UMI-guided consensus sequences. Using mixcr v2.1.11, UMI consensuses were aligned to TRA and TRB V and J templates and then assembled into clonotypes. Expanded or contracted clonotypes were those called significant by both edgeR and NoisET, with noise models trained on biological replicates. edgeR calls used a false discovery rate-adjusted p below 0.01 and a log2 fold-change threshold of 1. PCA with hierarchical clustering of max-normalized trajectories of the 1000 most abundant clonotypes was used as exploratory dynamics analysis. Separately sequenced CD4+ and CD8+ repertoires were used to assign the CD4 or CD8 phenotype of responding clones. TCRdb passed the public sequencing reads through fastp at Q25 and MiXCR, retaining productive beta sequences. Entries that share a CDR3 protein sequence are merged under the most common genes and DNA. TCRdb, not the authors, supplied the V and J calls. The table for this sample lists around 420,000 distinct CDR3 sequences; approximately 24% of them were counted only once. The ten largest clones capture about 8.7% of the sample.

Concerning this clonotype: Its binding antigen is unknown. No much larger clonotype is one base removed from it; base qualities were not supplied.

The germline V gene yields SGDLS for CDR1 and YYNGEE for CDR2. Inclusive of the bounding cysteine and phenylalanine, the CDR3 is 13 residues long. Here the CDR3 DNA is all that survives: 39 bases in frame from base 1. V is shortened by 0 bases, J by 3 bases, and the region joining them spans 4 bases. Ficoll-Paque density gradient centrifugation was used to isolate PBMCs. The source is an adult woman who had mild COVID-19 (a few samples of this study predate the infection). The sample titles of this study are shuffled in the database, so cell type and time point are left out; the donor was told from shared clones. Recombination linked TRBV9 to TRBJ1-5; the D gene lacks a confident call. The specimen sequenced was PBMCs or a T cell subset sorted from them (not recorded which). The nucleotide sequence is TGTGCCAGCAGCGTAGGTCCCAATCAGCCCCAGCATTTT. Its protein is CASSVGPNQPQHF.